Below are 28 T cell receptor beta chains sequenced from a single sample in a study of cytomegalovirus exposure and HLA in healthy donors. Researchers ran the PCR with 60 Vbeta and 13 Jbeta primers. Produced via immunoSEQ multiplex PCR; TCRdb's table is partial and in-frame only. This table has approximately 130,000 clones, around four fifths appearing once. The sample taken for sequencing was PBMCs. The receptor set was obtained from a woman aged 40 to 55 in good health and CMV-seronegative.

The chain combines TRBV10-3 with TRBJ2-3; TRBD2 matches at 7 bases. Germline loops: CDR1 ENHRY, CDR2 SYGVKD. The V and J ends lost 2 bases and 5 bases, in that order; junction bases with no gene match: 1. The length of the CDR3 is 13 residues. In DNA form, the CDR3 reads TGTGCCATCAGTGAGGCGGGGGAAGATACGCAGTATTTT. Its protein product is CAISEAGEDTQYF.

The V gene is TRBV21-1, the J gene TRBJ1-6; TRBD1 was called by the table and not checked on the DNA. TRBV21-1 is annotated as a pseudogene. The CDR3 has 17 amino acids. The CDR3 protein is CASSKVFRQYYNSPLHF. CDR3 DNA: TGTGCCAGCAGCAAAGTCTTCCGACAGTACTATAATTCACCCCTCCACTTT.

This chain links TRBV4-1 with TRBJ1-5; D is uncertain. The CDR3 is 16 residues long. The V end was cut by 0 bases, the J end by 10 bases, with 19 bases between. Germline V CDR1 and CDR2: MGHRA, YSYEKL. CDR3 DNA sequence: TGCGCCAGCAGCCAAGAAAGCGGGAGATACTCAGGACCCCAGCATTTT. Its translation: CASSQESGRYSGPQHF.

This chain uses TRBV27 with TRBJ1-5, with 9 bases aligning to TRBD1. The J segment lost 2 bases and the V segment lost 10 bases, leaving 6 bases of the junction unmatched. Germline V CDR1 and CDR2: MNHEY, SMNVEV (reference sequence). The CDR3 consists of 14 residues. This CDR3 reads CATSRDRGNQPQHF. CDR3 nucleotides: TGTGCCACTAGCCGGGACAGGGGCAATCAGCCCCAGCATTTT.

As concerns this clone: One end of the junction is discordant with germline, which a read error may explain. The rearrangement uses TRBV7-9 and TRBJ2-7; the match to TRBD1 covers 8 bases. The germline V gene encodes CDR1 SEHNR and CDR2 FQNEAQ (reference sequence). The CDR3 is 14 amino acids. Written as DNA, the CDR3 is TGTTCCAGCAGCTCCGGACAGGGAACCTACGAGCAGTACTTC. It yields the protein CSSSSGQGTYEQYF.

This clone was recorded a few times. V and J are TRBV11-2 and TRBJ1-1; no firm D call. Germline V gene data show CDR1 as SGHAT and CDR2 as FQNNGV. The CDR3 covers 14 residues. With 2 bases removed from V and 0 bases from J, the gap between germline ends came to 7 bases. CDR3 residues: CASSLPHLNTEAFF. CDR3 bases: TGTGCCAGCAGCTTACCCCACTTGAACACTGAAGCTTTCTTT.

This chain connects TRBV6-5 to TRBJ1-3; D ambiguous. Germline loops: CDR1 MNHEY, CDR2 SVGAGI. Trimming removed 7 bases from V and 0 bases from J, with 10 bases in between. The CDR3 covers 14 residues. In DNA form, the CDR3 reads TGTGCCAGCACCACGGGGTTCTCTGGAAACACCATATATTTT. Translated, it gives CASTTGFSGNTIYF.

CDR3 nucleotide sequence: TGTGCCAGCTCACCCAGACAGGGAGCCGCTAATGAAAAACTGTTTTTT. Amino acid sequence: CASSPRQGAANEKLFF. The rearrangement links TRBV18 to TRBJ1-4; 7 bases are shared with TRBD1. Unmatched junction bases numbered 7, after V lost 3 bases and J lost 3 bases. Per germline, CDR1 KGHSH and CDR2 LQKENI. The CDR3 consists of 16 residues.

This chain uses TRBV9 with TRBJ1-6; D call uncertain. Germline V gene sequence: CDR1 SGDLS, CDR2 YYNGEE. The CDR3 extends over 17 amino acids. Trimming stripped 0 bases from V and 4 bases from J, with 14 bases between. The CDR3 is CASSVAGSGSYNSPLHF. CDR3 DNA sequence: TGTGCCAGCAGCGTAGCTGGTAGCGGTTCTTATAATTCACCCCTCCACTTT.

The chain carries TRBV13 and TRBJ2-2; the D is unclear. The CDR3 loop spans 17 amino acids. The V end lost 4 bases, the J end lost 4 bases, and 19 bases lay between the germline ends. The germline gives CDR1 PRHDT, CDR2 FYEKMQ (reference sequence). CDR3 amino acids: CASSSYPRLPSTGELFF. DNA of the CDR3: TGTGCCAGCAGCTCGTACCCTAGGTTACCGAGCACCGGGGAGCTGTTTTTT.

This chain joins TRBV19 and TRBJ2-5; D is perhaps TRBD2 (5 bases). Germline values: CDR1 LNHDA, CDR2 SQIVND (reference sequence). The ends were cut back, 3 bases at V and 5 bases at J, with 16 bases in the middle. The CDR3 spans 15 residues. The CDR3 loop is CASSIGGRTIETQYF. CDR3 sequence (DNA): TGTGCCAGTAGTATTGGAGGTCGGACGATTGAGACCCAGTACTTC.

The chain couples TRBV18 to TRBJ2-2, with D hard to call. The CDR3 extends over 16 amino acids. V was clipped by 1 base and J by 0 bases, with 9 bases between them. Germline V CDR1 and CDR2: KGHSH, LQKENI. CDR3 loop: CASSPLALTNTGELFF. The CDR3 bases are TGTGCCAGCTCACCACTGGCTCTCACGAACACCGGGGAGCTGTTTTTT.

This clone appeared a few times. CDR3 DNA: TGTGCCAGCAGTTTACCATTGGGGCAAGGTCAGCCCCAGCATTTT. It encodes CASSLPLGQGQPQHF. The gene calls are TRBV28 and TRBJ1-5; TRBD1 is a possible D gene (5 bases). Trimming left V 2 bases short and J 6 bases short, with 14 bases between. The germline CDR1 and CDR2 sequences are MDHEN and SYDVKM. The CDR3 is made up of 15 amino acids.

This chain connects TRBV29-1 to TRBJ1-2; the match to TRBD1 covers 11 bases. CDR1 is SQVTM and CDR2 is ANQGSEA in the germline V gene. The CDR3 consists of 14 residues. J gave up 3 bases and V 7 bases, and 7 bases lay outside the gene matches. The CDR3: CSAKDRGRDYGYTF. The DNA of the CDR3 is TGCAGCGCTAAGGACAGGGGGCGAGACTATGGCTACACCTTC.

This clone was counted at least ten times. The rearrangement joins TRBV7-9 to TRBJ2-7; D possibly corresponds to TRBD1 (5 bases). In germline, CDR1 is SEHNR, CDR2 FQNEAQ (reference sequence). V lost 5 bases to trimming and J lost 1 base, with 9 bases between them. The CDR3 contains 13 residues. This chain's CDR3 is CASSRRDSYEQYF. In DNA form, the CDR3 reads TGTGCCAGCAGCCGCAGGGATTCCTACGAGCAGTACTTC.

The chain combines TRBV5-4 with TRBJ1-1; possible D gene TRBD1, 5 bases. The germline V gene has CDR1 SGHNT and CDR2 YYREEE (reference sequence). The CDR3 has 17 amino acids. The V end was cut by 1 base, the J end by 0 bases, with 16 bases between. CDR3 amino acids: CASSLSRGAPMNTEAFF. Written as DNA, the CDR3 is TGTGCCAGCAGCTTGTCAAGGGGCGCCCCCATGAACACTGAAGCTTTCTTT. The full variable domain, its missing parts supplied by reference TRBV5-4 and TRBJ1-1, is ETGVTQSPTHLIKTRGQQVTLRCSSQSGHNTVSWYQQALGQGPQFIFQYYREEENGRGNFPPRFSGLQFPNYSSELNVNALELDDSALYLCASSLSRGAPMNTEAFFGQGTRLTVV.

V is TRBV10-3 and J is TRBJ1-2; the D is unclear. The V gene's germline CDR1 is ENHRY and CDR2 SYGVKD. The V gene lost 3 bases and the J gene lost 2 bases, with 10 bases spanning the gap. The CDR3 runs 14 residues. CDR3 residues: CAISEWEANYGYTF. CDR3 nucleotide sequence: TGTGCCATCAGTGAATGGGAGGCAAACTATGGCTACACCTTC.

The chain is built from TRBV9 and TRBJ1-4; a weak D match, TRBD1 (5 bases). Trimming removed 3 bases from V and 8 bases from J, with 14 bases in between. The germline V gene encodes CDR1 SGDLS and CDR2 YYNGEE. This CDR3 comprises 14 residues. The CDR3 region has the DNA TGTGCCAGCAGCGGGGGGGTGGTAGGCGAAAAACTGTTTTTT. This sequence encodes CASSGGVVGEKLFF.

CDR3 sequence: CASRQGVRDNTEAFF. Here the CDR3 DNA reads TGTGCCAGCAGACAGGGGGTCAGGGACAACACTGAAGCTTTCTTT. This chain joins TRBV6-5 and TRBJ1-1; 8 bases are a match to TRBD1. This CDR3 has 15 residues. Germline lookup yields CDR1 MNHEY and CDR2 SVGAGI. V shed 6 bases and J 2 bases; nucleotides not matched to a gene: 8.

The table lists this clone with a few counts. V and J are TRBV7-9 and TRBJ2-1, with 10 bases identical to TRBD1. Germline values: CDR1 SEHNR, CDR2 FQNEAQ (reference sequence). The J segment lost 8 bases and the V segment lost 4 bases, leaving 5 bases of the junction unmatched. This CDR3 has 14 residues. CDR3 loop: CASSSGQGNHEQFF. The CDR3, as DNA: TGTGCCAGCAGCTCGGGACAGGGGAACCATGAGCAGTTCTTC.

V usage is TRBV7-9 and J usage is TRBJ2-5; 8 bases are shared with TRBD1. The CDR3 runs 15 residues. The germline V gene encodes CDR1 SEHNR and CDR2 FQNEAQ (reference sequence). V trimming: 3 bases; J trimming: 4 bases; junction bases outside the gene matches: 7. The CDR3: CASSFPRTGRETQYF. CDR3 DNA: TGTGCCAGCAGCTTTCCTAGGACAGGGCGAGAGACCCAGTACTTC.

This rearrangement joins TRBV12-5 to TRBJ1-5; D remains ambiguous. The CDR3 has 16 residues. In germline, CDR1 is LGHNT, CDR2 FRNRAP. The V gene lost 1 base and the J gene lost 2 bases, with 12 bases spanning the gap. DNA of the CDR3: TGTGCTAGTGGTTTGGGAACGGTCCGGGGCAATCAGCCCCAGCATTTT. Encoded protein: CASGLGTVRGNQPQHF.

The count of this clone is one. The chain combines TRBV6-1 with TRBJ2-7, with D possibly matching TRBD1 (5 bases). From germline, CDR1 is MNHNS and CDR2 SASEGT. The CDR3 has 15 amino acids. V lost 6 bases and J 2 bases, leaving 17 bases between the germline ends. The CDR3 here is CASRKGADAPYEQYF. Written as DNA, the CDR3 is TGTGCCAGCAGGAAAGGGGCGGACGCCCCCTACGAGCAGTACTTC.

V gene TRBV2 combines with J gene TRBJ1-1, with 9 bases identical to TRBD1. In germline, CDR1 is SNHLY, CDR2 FYNNEI. With V trimmed by 6 bases and J by 0 bases, 8 bases remained unmatched. The CDR3 extends over 16 amino acids. The CDR3 is CASRDRDRDLNTEAFF. In DNA, the CDR3 is TGTGCCAGCAGGGATCGGGACAGGGACCTGAACACTGAAGCTTTCTTT.

Only one count was recorded for this clone. The chain joins TRBV27 to TRBJ2-7; perhaps TRBD2 as D (9 bases). Germline lookup yields CDR1 MNHEY and CDR2 SMNVEV (reference sequence). The ends were cut back, 7 bases at V and 7 bases at J, with 20 bases in the middle. This CDR3 contains 14 residues. CDR3 amino acids: CASKLDRAGGEQYF. DNA of the CDR3: TGTGCCAGCAAATTGGACAGGGCGGGAGGGGAGCAGTACTTC.

The chain uses TRBV18 and TRBJ2-4, with D maybe TRBD2 (6 bases). V was trimmed by 3 bases and J by 0 bases, leaving 12 bases between them. Germline V gene lookup returns CDR1 KGHSH and CDR2 LQKENI. The CDR3 runs to 16 residues. In DNA form, the CDR3 reads TGTGCCAGCTCACCGGGACTTCGGCTAGCCAAAAACATTCAGTACTTC. As protein: CASSPGLRLAKNIQYF. The whole variable domain, remainder taken from reference TRBV18 and TRBJ2-4, is NAGVMQNPRHLVRRRGQEARLRCSPMKGHSHVYWYRQLPEEGLKFMVYLQKENIIDESGMPKERFSAEFPKEGPSILRIQQVVRGDSAAYFCASSPGLRLAKNIQYFGAGTRLSVL.

The chain employs TRBV13 and TRBJ2-7, with TRBD1 identical over 7 bases. Germline-derived CDR1 and CDR2 are PRHDT and FYEKMQ (reference sequence). The CDR3 sequence is 14 residues long. J gave up 2 bases and V 5 bases, and 6 bases lay outside the gene matches. DNA of the CDR3: TGTGCCAGCAGCACCACCGGGACAGCCTACGAGCAGTACTTC. The encoded protein is CASSTTGTAYEQYF.

The chain employs TRBV29-1 and TRBJ1-1; D is uncertain. In germline, CDR1 is SQVTM, CDR2 ANQGSEA. The CDR3 covers 15 residues. Trimming cost V 3 bases and J 4 bases, with 18 bases left between them. The chain's CDR3 is CSVEGRPIGSTEAFF. CDR3 coding DNA: TGCAGCGTTGAGGGCAGGCCGATTGGGAGCACTGAAGCTTTCTTT. Drawing the rest from reference TRBV29-1 and TRBJ1-1, the complete variable domain is SAVISQKPSRDICQRGTSLTIQCQVDSQVTMMFWYRQQPGQSLTLIATANQGSEATYESGFVIDKFPISRPNLTFSTLTVSNMSPEDSSIYLCSVEGRPIGSTEAFFGQGTRLTVV.